The present TCR beta chain was sequenced within a study of PD-L1 blockade in urothelial cancer. Study as a whole: Atezolizumab was started by patients at some point between 2014 and 2015 at 1,200 mg intravenously every 3 weeks.

Data came from immunoSEQ multiplex PCR; TCRdb stores just in-frame clones and leaves some out. The repertoire holds 38,000 or so clones, with about 85% as singletons. Stated time point: pretreatment peripheral blood. This clone has only a few counts. The source material was PBMCs, sampled around atezolizumab (anti-PD-L1) treatment. This receptor was obtained from a man aged 80 or over with urothelial cancer.

The CDR3 region is CASSSGASGTLGQYF. The CDR3 region has the DNA TGTGCCAGCAGCAGTGGGGCTAGCGGAACCCTCGGGCAGTACTTC. The chain recombines TRBV28 with TRBJ2-7; 7 nucleotides line up with TRBD2. The CDR3 consists of 15 residues. V was pared by 6 bases and J by 9 bases, with 17 bases of the junction left unmatched. Germline assignment: CDR1 MDHEN and CDR2 SYDVKM.